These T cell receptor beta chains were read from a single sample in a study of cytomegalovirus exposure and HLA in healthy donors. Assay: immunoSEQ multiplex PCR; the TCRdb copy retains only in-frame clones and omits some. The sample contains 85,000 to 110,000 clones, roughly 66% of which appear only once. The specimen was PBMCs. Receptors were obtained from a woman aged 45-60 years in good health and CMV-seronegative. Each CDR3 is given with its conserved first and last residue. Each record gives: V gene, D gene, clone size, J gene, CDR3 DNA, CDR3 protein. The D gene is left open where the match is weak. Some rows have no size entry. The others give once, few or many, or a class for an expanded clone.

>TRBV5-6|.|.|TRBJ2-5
TGTGCCAGCAGCTTTAGCGGTAGCCAAGAGACCCAGTACTTC
CASSFSGSQETQYF
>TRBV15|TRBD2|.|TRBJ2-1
TGTGCCACCAGCAGCCACCGACTAGCGGGGGGCCGAGCATACAATGAGCAGTTCTTC
CATSSHRLAGGRAYNEQFF
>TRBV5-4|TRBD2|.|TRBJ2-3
TGTGCCAGCAGCTCGTGGACTAGCGCAGATGGGAACACAGATACGCAGTATTTT
CASSSWTSADGNTDTQYF
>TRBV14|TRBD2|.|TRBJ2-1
TGTGCCAGCAACCAACTAGCGACTAGCTCCTACAATGAGCAGTTCTTC
CASNQLATSSYNEQFF
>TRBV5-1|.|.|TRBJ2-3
TGCGCCAGCAGCCCGGGTGCGGGTCTGACAGATACGCAGTATTTT
CASSPGAGLTDTQYF
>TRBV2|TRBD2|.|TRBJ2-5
TGTGCCAGCAGGGCTAGCGGGAGGCGGTGGGGTGAGACCCAGTACTTC
CASRASGRRWGETQYF
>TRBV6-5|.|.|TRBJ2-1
TGTGCCAGCAGTTACGCCGGGAACAATGAGCAGTTCTTC
CASSYAGNNEQFF
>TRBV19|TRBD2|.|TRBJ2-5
TGTGCCAGTAGGGGACTAGCGGGGGGCCAAGAGACCCAGTACTTC
CASRGLAGGQETQYF
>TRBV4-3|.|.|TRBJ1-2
TGCGCCAGCAGCCAACAACAGGGCGGCGGCTACACCTTC
CASSQQQGGGYTF
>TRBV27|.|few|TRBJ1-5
TGTGCCAGCAGTTTACGAGGAAATCAGCCCCAGCATTTT
CASSLRGNQPQHF
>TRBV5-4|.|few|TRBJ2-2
TGTGCCAGCAGCTTACAGGGCTCCGGGGAGCTGTTTTTT
CASSLQGSGELFF